The 20 T cell receptor beta chains presented below share a single source sample, sequenced in a study of blood T cell repertoires in COVID-19. Sequencing used immunoSEQ multiplex PCR; TCRdb keeps in-frame clones, though not all of them. Among about 500,000 clones listed, approximately 88% were seen once. Sequenced material: peripheral blood. Receptor source: a woman aged 50 to 65 with COVID-19, enrolled during active disease.

This chain connects TRBV28 to TRBJ1-1, with D uncertain. This CDR3 has 12 amino acids. Germline-derived CDR1 and CDR2 are MDHEN and SYDVKM. Trimming took off 7 bases at V and 7 bases at J, with 13 bases between the two ends. The CDR3 reads CASISGHGEAFF. DNA for the CDR3: TGTGCCAGCATCTCGGGTCACGGTGAAGCTTTCTTT.

The gene calls are TRBV5-1 and TRBJ2-3; possible D gene TRBD2, 7 bases. Per the germline V gene, CDR1 is SGHRS and CDR2 is YFSETQ. The CDR3 is 17 amino acids. Trimming took off 1 base at V and 0 bases at J, with 15 bases between the two ends. CDR3 region: CASSLHGGAPSTDTQYF. The CDR3 bases are TGCGCCAGCAGCTTGCATGGGGGGGCCCCTAGCACAGATACGCAGTATTTT.

This clone was counted a few times. The chain links TRBV24-1 to TRBJ2-7; D not certain. Germline V gene sequence: CDR1 KGHDR, CDR2 SFDVKD. The CDR3 consists of 10 residues. The V end lost 9 bases, the J end lost 4 bases, and 6 bases lay between the germline ends. The DNA of the CDR3 is TGTGCCACCCCCTCTTACGAGCAGTACTTC. Its translation: CATPSYEQYF.

The chain joins TRBV18 to TRBJ1-3, with 8 nucleotides matching TRBD1. Germline-derived CDR1 and CDR2 are KGHSH and LQKENI. The CDR3 is 13 residues long. Trimming at V came to 2 bases and at J to 8 bases, leaving 2 bases not matched to a gene. The DNA for the CDR3 is TGTGCCAGCTCACCAGAACAGGGGGACACCATATATTTT. It is translated as CASSPEQGDTIYF.

The V gene is TRBV6-1, the J gene TRBJ1-4; 7 bases map to TRBD1. The CDR3 extends over 14 amino acids. The V segment lost 2 bases and the J segment 8 bases; nucleotides outside the gene matches: 5. Germline V gene data show CDR1 as MNHNS and CDR2 as SASEGT. The CDR3 spells CASSERGQWEKLFF. CDR3 bases: TGTGCCAGCAGTGAAAGGGGGCAGTGGGAAAAACTGTTTTTT.

The V and J genes are TRBV30 and TRBJ1-1, with 7 positions matching TRBD1. V gave up 0 bases and J gave up 0 bases; unmatched junction bases: 7. Germline CDR1 and CDR2: GTSNPN and SVGIG (reference sequence). This CDR3 is built from 16 residues. The CDR3 spells CAWSVQTGPLNTEAFF. The CDR3 DNA is TGTGCCTGGAGTGTTCAGACAGGGCCCCTGAACACTGAAGCTTTCTTT.

The chain combines TRBV2 with TRBJ2-1; D is possibly TRBD1 (5 bases). The V gene lost 7 bases and the J gene lost 5 bases, with 12 bases spanning the gap. The germline V gene has CDR1 SNHLY and CDR2 FYNNEI. The CDR3 loop spans 13 amino acids. This CDR3 is CASMETANNEQFF. The CDR3 DNA follows: TGTGCCAGCATGGAGACAGCTAACAATGAGCAGTTCTTC.

The rearrangement uses TRBV11-2 and TRBJ1-3, with 7 bases lining up with TRBD1. This CDR3 is 14 amino acids long. Germline assignment: CDR1 SGHAT and CDR2 FQNNGV. J gave up 2 bases and V 4 bases, and 2 bases lay outside the gene matches. The CDR3 bases are TGTGCCAGCAGCTACCAGGGGGCTGGAAACACCATATATTTT. It translates to CASSYQGAGNTIYF.

The CDR3 bases are TGTGCCAGCAGTAATTCCCTCGTCAGCGAGCAGTACTTC. It translates to CASSNSLVSEQYF. The chain uses TRBV6-5 and TRBJ2-7; D uncertain. The CDR3 sequence is 13 residues long. CDR1 and CDR2 (germline): MNHEY, SVGAGI. V was pared by 5 bases and J by 6 bases, with 14 bases between.

The chain recombines TRBV2 with TRBJ2-3; 7 bases fit TRBD1. This CDR3 has 13 residues. Per the germline V gene, CDR1 is SNHLY and CDR2 is FYNNEI. Trimming cost V 5 bases and J 6 bases; bases outside gene matches: 5. The CDR3 here is CASSTDRADTQYF. In nucleotides, the CDR3 is TGTGCCAGCAGTACCGACAGGGCGGATACGCAGTATTTT.

V is TRBV11-3 and J is TRBJ2-1; TRBD2 matches at 11 bases. Germline CDR1 reads SGHNT; CDR2 reads YENEEA. This CDR3 contains 16 residues. V was clipped by 5 bases and J by 6 bases; unmatched bases: 9. The CDR3 here is CASSRLAGTSSNEQFF. CDR3 in DNA: TGTGCCAGCAGCCGACTAGCGGGGACAAGTAGCAATGAGCAGTTCTTC.

This chain uses TRBV12-5 with TRBJ2-7; D is undetermined. V was shortened by 2 bases and J by 3 bases, with 2 bases between the two germline ends. This CDR3 contains 11 residues. The germline V gene has CDR1 LGHNT and CDR2 FRNRAP. This CDR3 reads CASGLHYEQYF. Here the CDR3 DNA reads TGTGCTAGTGGTTTGCACTACGAGCAGTACTTC.

The chain combines TRBV28 with TRBJ2-5; a possible D gene is TRBD2 (5 bases). Germline V gene data show CDR1 as MDHEN and CDR2 as SYDVKM. V lost 4 bases to trimming and J lost 4 bases, with 16 bases between them. CDR3 length equals 15 residues. CDR3 DNA sequence: TGTGCCAGCAGTTCGAGGACTGTACCAAGAGAGACCCAGTACTTC. Translating gives CASSSRTVPRETQYF.

With respect to this clone: Other DNA sequences in the same sample also yield this CDR3. The V call is TRBV29-1, the J call TRBJ1-5, with 9 nucleotides matching TRBD1. J gave up 4 bases and V 6 bases, and 4 bases lay outside the gene matches. Germline-derived CDR1 and CDR2 are SQVTM and ANQGSEA. The CDR3 has 13 residues. The CDR3 loop is CSVQTGGNQPQHF. The CDR3 region has the DNA TGCAGCGTACAGACAGGGGGGAATCAGCCCCAGCATTTT.

The chain is built from TRBV5-1 and TRBJ2-1; the D gene is possibly TRBD2 (5 bases). Trimming removed 0 bases at V and 4 bases at J, with 17 bases between. The CDR3 loop spans 17 amino acids. CDR1 is SGHRS, CDR2 YFSETQ, per germline. CDR3 nucleotide sequence: TGCGCCAGCAGCTTGGGCCTGACCCGGGATCGGTACAATGAGCAGTTCTTC. This encodes CASSLGLTRDRYNEQFF.

This chain connects TRBV6-5 to TRBJ1-1, with D unclear. The CDR3 extends over 13 amino acids. The ends were cut back, 7 bases at V and 1 base at J, with 10 bases in the middle. Germline values: CDR1 MNHEY, CDR2 SVGAGI. CDR3 protein: CASTVDKNTEAFF. The CDR3 DNA follows: TGTGCCAGCACAGTCGACAAGAACACTGAAGCTTTCTTT.

The chain employs TRBV6-1 and TRBJ1-1, with D perhaps matching TRBD1 (6 bases). In germline, CDR1 is MNHNS, CDR2 SASEGT. CDR3 length equals 14 residues. V lost 1 base and J 11 bases, leaving 17 bases between the germline ends. In DNA, the CDR3 is TGTGCCAGCAGTGAAGAAGTGGGGGCAAAGTCGGCTTTCTTT. Translation: CASSEEVGAKSAFF.

V usage is TRBV28 and J usage is TRBJ1-1, with 7 nucleotides matching TRBD1. CDR3 length: 13 amino acids. Trimming removed 6 bases from V and 6 bases from J; junction bases left unmatched: 7. Germline V gene sequence: CDR1 MDHEN, CDR2 SYDVKM. CDR3: CASRITGVAEAFF. CDR3 DNA: TGTGCCAGCAGGATAACAGGGGTCGCTGAAGCTTTCTTT.

The chain links TRBV30 to TRBJ1-1, with 7 bases matching TRBD1. Germline assignment: CDR1 GTSNPN and CDR2 SVGIG (reference sequence). V dropped 2 bases and J dropped 1; count of bases not matched to a gene: 4. The CDR3 is made up of 14 amino acids. The chain's CDR3 is CAWSTGVPNTEAFF. CDR3 sequence (DNA): TGTGCCTGGAGTACAGGGGTCCCGAACACTGAAGCTTTCTTT.

J is TRBJ1-5 and V is TRBV2; D uncertain. V was shortened by 4 bases and J by 6 bases, with 13 bases between the two germline ends. The CDR3 has 14 residues. Germline V gene sequence: CDR1 SNHLY, CDR2 FYNNEI. For the CDR3, the DNA is TGTGCCAGCAGTGGTCATCCCGCGGGTCAGCCCCAGCATTTT. Amino acid sequence: CASSGHPAGQPQHF.